A selection of T cell receptor beta chains follows, all from one sample in a study of blood T cell repertoires in COVID-19. TCRdb's copy holds only in-frame clones and misses some; the assay was immunoSEQ multiplex PCR. The table records fewer than 120,000 clones, 72% of them present only once. Sequencing used peripheral blood. The source of these receptors is a woman aged 60-75 years with acute or convalescent COVID-19. The CDR3 runs from the conserved cysteine through the conserved F or W. The order of the fields is clone size, D gene, V gene, J gene, CDR3 protein, CDR3 DNA. D genes are given only for firm matches. Size tells how often a clone was seen (once, few, many) or the class of an expanded clone, and some rows leave it out.

abundance: few; d_gene: NA; v_gene: TRBV19; j_gene: TRBJ1-4; CDR3aa: CASSPLWGDEKLFF; CDR3nt: TGTGCCAGTAGTCCTTTATGGGGGGACGAAAAACTGTTTTTT
abundance: many; d_gene: NA; v_gene: TRBV7-3; j_gene: TRBJ2-1; CDR3aa: CASSLGSSGEQFF; CDR3nt: TGTGCCAGCAGCTTAGGGTCTTCAGGGGAGCAGTTCTTC
abundance: few; d_gene: TRBD1; v_gene: TRBV27; j_gene: TRBJ1-4; CDR3aa: CASSERTGGWGEKLFF; CDR3nt: TGTGCCAGCTCCGAGCGGACAGGGGGCTGGGGTGAAAAACTGTTTTTT
abundance: few; d_gene: TRBD1; v_gene: TRBV20-1; j_gene: TRBJ1-1; CDR3aa: CSARTGHEAFF; CDR3nt: TGCAGTGCTCGGACAGGACACGAAGCTTTCTTT
abundance: many; d_gene: TRBD2; v_gene: TRBV7-2; j_gene: TRBJ2-3; CDR3aa: CASSLLLGASGGHTDTQYF; CDR3nt: TGTGCCAGCAGCTTACTTTTAGGGGCTAGCGGGGGGCACACAGATACGCAGTATTTT
abundance: NA; d_gene: NA; v_gene: TRBV29-1; j_gene: TRBJ2-2; CDR3aa: CSVDRGTTGELFF; CDR3nt: TGCAGCGTTGACAGGGGTACCACCGGGGAGCTGTTTTTT
abundance: NA; d_gene: NA; v_gene: TRBV7-3; j_gene: TRBJ1-2; CDR3aa: CASSQDRNYGYTF; CDR3nt: TGTGCCAGCAGCCAGGACAGAAACTATGGCTACACCTTC
abundance: NA; d_gene: NA; v_gene: TRBV11-2; j_gene: TRBJ2-5; CDR3aa: CASSLERLRGTQYF; CDR3nt: TGTGCCAGCAGCTTAGAGCGGTTACGAGGGACCCAGTACTTC
abundance: NA; d_gene: NA; v_gene: TRBV21-1; j_gene: TRBJ1-1; CDR3aa: CASSKGGAAFF; CDR3nt: TGTGCCAGCAGCAAAGGTGGGGCGGCTTTCTTT
abundance: few; d_gene: TRBD1; v_gene: TRBV7-3; j_gene: TRBJ2-2; CDR3aa: CASSFGQGGELFF; CDR3nt: TGTGCCAGCAGCTTTGGACAGGGCGGGGAGCTGTTTTTT
abundance: once; d_gene: TRBD1; v_gene: TRBV18; j_gene: TRBJ1-1; CDR3aa: CASSPETGGTEAFF; CDR3nt: TGTGCCAGCTCACCGGAGACAGGGGGCACTGAAGCTTTCTTT
abundance: many; d_gene: NA; v_gene: TRBV6-5; j_gene: TRBJ1-2; CDR3aa: CASSVNVQGLRGYTF; CDR3nt: TGTGCCAGCAGCGTAAACGTTCAGGGGCTGAGAGGCTACACCTTC
abundance: NA; d_gene: NA; v_gene: TRBV27; j_gene: TRBJ2-1; CDR3aa: CASAVGSSRGEQFF; CDR3nt: TGTGCCAGCGCCGTGGGCTCTTCCCGTGGTGAGCAGTTCTTC
abundance: few; d_gene: NA; v_gene: TRBV28; j_gene: TRBJ1-5; CDR3aa: CASSPQRKAKNQPQHF; CDR3nt: TGTGCCAGCAGCCCACAAAGGAAAGCGAAGAATCAGCCCCAGCATTTT
abundance: NA; d_gene: TRBD1; v_gene: TRBV7-9; j_gene: TRBJ1-2; CDR3aa: CASSFASGQGLSGYTF; CDR3nt: TGTGCCAGCAGCTTTGCATCGGGACAGGGCCTGAGTGGCTACACCTTC
abundance: NA; d_gene: NA; v_gene: TRBV9; j_gene: TRBJ1-2; CDR3aa: CASSGGLGGKGNYGYTF; CDR3nt: TGTGCCAGCAGCGGCGGTCTGGGGGGGAAGGGTAACTATGGCTACACCTTC
abundance: NA; d_gene: NA; v_gene: TRBV12-3/TRBV12-4; j_gene: TRBJ2-3; CDR3aa: CASSFSGDTQYF; CDR3nt: TGTGCCAGCAGTTTTAGCGGAGATACGCAGTATTTT
abundance: NA; d_gene: NA; v_gene: TRBV29-1; j_gene: TRBJ1-1; CDR3aa: CSVVLWTAFMNTEAFF; CDR3nt: TGCAGCGTTGTTTTATGGACAGCCTTCATGAACACTGAAGCTTTCTTT
abundance: NA; d_gene: TRBD1; v_gene: TRBV7-2; j_gene: TRBJ2-1; CDR3aa: CASSLVTGTGRNEQFF; CDR3nt: TGTGCCAGCAGCTTAGTGACCGGGACAGGGAGGAATGAGCAGTTCTTC
abundance: many; d_gene: TRBD1; v_gene: TRBV19; j_gene: TRBJ1-1; CDR3aa: CASSIVQGASEAFF; CDR3nt: TGTGCCAGTAGTATTGTCCAGGGGGCGTCTGAAGCTTTCTTT
abundance: NA; d_gene: TRBD1; v_gene: TRBV28; j_gene: TRBJ1-3; CDR3aa: CASSSSPGQGASGNTIYF; CDR3nt: TGTGCCAGCAGTTCTTCACCGGGACAGGGGGCCTCTGGAAACACCATATATTTT
abundance: few; d_gene: TRBD2; v_gene: TRBV5-1; j_gene: TRBJ2-7; CDR3aa: CASSLDTSGVYEQYF; CDR3nt: TGCGCCAGCAGCTTGGATACTAGCGGGGTATACGAGCAGTACTTC
abundance: NA; d_gene: TRBD1; v_gene: TRBV27; j_gene: TRBJ2-3; CDR3aa: CASSRRSGQGTDTQYF; CDR3nt: TGTGCCAGCAGCCGGAGGTCGGGACAGGGGACGGATACGCAGTATTTT
abundance: NA; d_gene: TRBD1; v_gene: TRBV7-3; j_gene: TRBJ2-7; CDR3aa: CASSLSGDRTEQYF; CDR3nt: TGTGCCAGCAGCTTATCAGGGGACAGGACCGAGCAGTACTTC
abundance: NA; d_gene: NA; v_gene: TRBV2; j_gene: TRBJ2-1; CDR3aa: CASSVRSQGSYNEQFF; CDR3nt: TGTGCCAGCAGTGTCCGGAGTCAGGGCTCCTACAATGAGCAGTTCTTC
abundance: few; d_gene: TRBD1; v_gene: TRBV10-2; j_gene: TRBJ1-6; CDR3aa: CASSGQGMNSPLHF; CDR3nt: TGCGCCAGCAGTGGACAGGGAATGAATTCACCCCTCCACTTT
abundance: few; d_gene: TRBD1; v_gene: TRBV5-1; j_gene: TRBJ1-6; CDR3aa: CASSPGQAINSPLHF; CDR3nt: TGCGCCAGCAGCCCAGGACAGGCAATTAATTCACCCCTCCACTTT
abundance: once; d_gene: NA; v_gene: TRBV6-2/TRBV6-3; j_gene: TRBJ1-4; CDR3aa: CASSAGDATNEKLFF; CDR3nt: TGTGCCAGCAGTGCAGGGGACGCAACTAATGAAAAACTGTTTTTT
abundance: NA; d_gene: TRBD2; v_gene: TRBV4-3; j_gene: TRBJ2-3; CDR3aa: CASSQDPNGGARGTDTQYF; CDR3nt: TGCGCCAGCAGCCAAGATCCCAACGGGGGGGCGCGGGGCACAGATACGCAGTATTTT
abundance: NA; d_gene: TRBD2; v_gene: TRBV7-3; j_gene: TRBJ2-1; CDR3aa: CASSLGASGRGLNEQFF; CDR3nt: TGTGCCAGCAGCTTGGGAGCTAGCGGGAGGGGACTCAATGAGCAGTTCTTC
abundance: NA; d_gene: TRBD1; v_gene: TRBV19; j_gene: TRBJ1-1; CDR3aa: CASSNGQGENTEAFF; CDR3nt: TGTGCCAGTAGTAATGGCCAGGGGGAGAACACTGAAGCTTTCTTT
abundance: NA; d_gene: TRBD1; v_gene: TRBV27; j_gene: TRBJ1-6; CDR3aa: CASRTGTGVSPLHF; CDR3nt: TGTGCCAGCAGGACCGGGACAGGGGTTTCACCCCTCCACTTT
abundance: NA; d_gene: NA; v_gene: TRBV28; j_gene: TRBJ1-1; CDR3aa: CASSSPMNTEAFF; CDR3nt: TGTGCCAGCAGTTCCCCCATGAACACTGAAGCTTTCTTT
abundance: NA; d_gene: NA; v_gene: TRBV23-1; j_gene: TRBJ1-1; CDR3aa: CASSQSRHKNTEAFF; CDR3nt: TGCGCCAGCAGTCAATCGAGACATAAGAACACTGAAGCTTTCTTT
abundance: NA; d_gene: TRBD1; v_gene: TRBV7-2; j_gene: TRBJ1-2; CDR3aa: CASSVFGTGQSGYTF; CDR3nt: TGTGCCAGCAGCGTATTCGGGACAGGGCAGTCAGGCTACACCTTC
abundance: few; d_gene: TRBD1; v_gene: TRBV3-1/TRBV3-2; j_gene: TRBJ2-7; CDR3aa: CASSPDREDSYEQYF; CDR3nt: TGTGCCAGCAGCCCCGACAGGGAAGACTCCTACGAGCAGTACTTC
abundance: NA; d_gene: NA; v_gene: TRBV6-4; j_gene: TRBJ1-4; CDR3aa: CASSAPDAGQCNNEKLFF; CDR3nt: TGTGCCAGCAGTGCCCCCGACGCAGGACAGTGCAATAATGAAAAACTGTTTTTT
abundance: NA; d_gene: TRBD2; v_gene: TRBV19; j_gene: TRBJ2-1; CDR3aa: CASSIHLAGIYNEQFF; CDR3nt: TGTGCCAGTAGTATTCATCTAGCGGGGATCTACAATGAGCAGTTCTTC
abundance: NA; d_gene: NA; v_gene: TRBV19; j_gene: TRBJ2-7; CDR3aa: CASSSRQGGTYEQYF; CDR3nt: TGTGCCAGTAGTTCTCGGCAGGGGGGCACCTACGAGCAGTACTTC
abundance: few; d_gene: NA; v_gene: TRBV29-1; j_gene: TRBJ1-3; CDR3aa: CSARQPGNTIYF; CDR3nt: TGCAGCGCGAGACAGCCTGGAAACACCATATATTTT